Described below is a single T cell receptor beta chain sequence and its context. Its antigen remains unknown. The length of the CDR3 is 20 residues. V was shortened by 5 bases and J by 8 bases, with 31 bases between the two germline ends. The PCR was carried out with 60 Vbeta primers and 13 Jbeta primers. Profiled with immunoSEQ multiplex PCR; TCRdb holds only in-frame clones, not every one. The sample records about 170,000 clones, around 80% being singletons. The study sampled nominally healthy donors, though unrecorded immune exposures were likely. These data are taken from a study of cytomegalovirus exposure and HLA in healthy donors. Whole-study results and caveats: Later, an analysis showed that TCR beta chains associated with HLA were more clonally expanded than others that were equally common. Of the V segments, some could not be distinguished, including TRBV6-2 and TRBV6-3, and were excluded. Presence/absence analyses assumed roughly uniform sequencing depth across donors.

The receptor comes from a woman in her forties or fifties in good health and CMV-seropositive. The J gene is TRBJ1-6, the V gene TRBV23-1; D ambiguous. TRBV23-1 is flagged as an ORF with uncertain function. Material: PBMCs. DNA for the CDR3: TGCGCCAGCAGTTGTAAGCACATCCTAACTGCCGACAACTTTGATTCACCCCTCCACTTT. Its protein is CASSCKHILTADNFDSPLHF.